Listed below are T cell receptor beta chains from one sample, sequenced in a study of T cells after yellow fever vaccination. TCRdb itself ran the 5' RACE reads through MiXCR, one entry per CDR3 protein. Among about 310,000 distinct CDR3 sequences, about 3.5% were seen once, and the ten largest hold around 20%. The sample here was PBMCs, taken on the day of the yellow fever booster vaccination. The receptors stem from a man between 18 and 35 years old who received the YFV17D yellow fever vaccine. Both conserved end residues are part of each CDR3. D genes are given only for firm matches. Some rows mark clone size as missing; the rest say once, few, many or name a class of expanded clone.

d_call	j_call	clone_size	v_call	cdr3_aa	cdr3_nt
TRBD2	TRBJ2-7	few	TRBV5-1	CASSLQGGVHEQYF	TGCGCCAGCAGCTTGCAGGGAGGGGTCCACGAGCAGTACTTC
NA	TRBJ2-6	few	TRBV11-2	CASSLIGRASGANVLTF	TGTGCCAGCAGCTTAATAGGTAGAGCCTCTGGGGCCAACGTCCTGACTTTC
NA	TRBJ2-1	many	TRBV9	CASSVGGLDSHEQFF	TGTGCCAGCAGCGTAGGTGGACTGGACAGCCATGAGCAGTTCTTC
TRBD1	TRBJ1-4	few	TRBV6-1	CACAGTGNEKLFF	TGTGCCTGCGCCGGGACAGGGAATGAAAAACTGTTTTTT
NA	TRBJ2-6	few	TRBV29-1	CSVSLSGANVLTF	TGCAGCGTTAGTCTCTCTGGGGCCAACGTCCTGACTTTC
TRBD2	TRBJ2-5	few	TRBV27	CASSPPPGLAGIETQYF	TGTGCCAGCAGTCCCCCCCCGGGACTAGCGGGGATAGAGACCCAGTACTTC
TRBD1	TRBJ1-2	many	TRBV12-3/TRBV12-4	CAEIRDRGYGYTF	TGTGCCGAAATCCGGGACAGGGGGTATGGCTACACCTTC
NA	TRBJ1-1	few	TRBV19	CASKSQAGVSTEAFF	TGTGCCAGTAAGTCCCAAGCAGGGGTCAGCACTGAAGCTTTCTTT
TRBD2	TRBJ2-2	few	TRBV19	CASSTFGGTYTGELFF	TGTGCCAGTAGTACGTTCGGGGGGACGTACACCGGGGAGCTGTTTTTT
NA	TRBJ2-1	NA	TRBV20-1	CSASGASLWEQFF	TGCAGTGCTAGTGGGGCCTCCCTTTGGGAGCAGTTCTTC
NA	TRBJ1-1	few	TRBV25-1	CASSESYSLRDTEAFF	TGTGCCAGCAGTGAATCGTATTCTTTACGGGACACTGAAGCTTTCTTT
NA	TRBJ2-2	NA	TRBV14	CASSRDGQIVTGELFF	TGTGCCAGCAGCCGGGACGGGCAAATTGTCACCGGGGAACTGTTTTTT
TRBD1	TRBJ2-3	many	TRBV7-6	CASSLLQGAEADTQYF	TGTGCCAGCAGCTTACTTCAGGGGGCAGAGGCAGATACGCAGTATTTT
NA	TRBJ1-2	NA	TRBV24-1	CATSGFETGSYGYTF	TGTGCCACCAGTGGCTTCGAAACAGGGTCCTATGGCTACACCTTC
NA	TRBJ1-2	NA	TRBV20-1	CSACWGGYTF	TGCAGTGCTTGTTGGGGTGGCTACACCTTC
NA	TRBJ1-4	few	TRBV5-1	CASSLGYSMLSEKLFF	TGCGCCAGCAGCTTGGGATATAGTATGTTGTCCGAAAAACTGTTTTTT
NA	TRBJ2-2	few	TRBV4-1	CASSQVGARGRGELFF	TGCGCCAGCAGCCAAGTCGGGGCCAGGGGTCGCGGGGAGCTGTTTTTT
TRBD2	TRBJ2-1	few	TRBV20-1	CSARGTSLSDEQFF	TGCAGTGCTAGGGGGACTAGTCTTAGCGATGAGCAGTTCTTC
NA	TRBJ1-1	NA	TRBV6-2/TRBV6-3	CASTPRDVPGRYTEAFF	TGTGCCAGCACCCCACGGGACGTCCCCGGGAGGTACACTGAAGCTTTCTTT
NA	TRBJ1-5	few	TRBV2	CASSELGSGQPQHF	TGTGCCAGCAGTGAACTGGGGTCAGGTCAGCCCCAGCATTTT
TRBD2	TRBJ2-1	many	TRBV20-1	CSAGTSDLYNEQFF	TGCAGTGCTGGGACTAGCGACCTTTACAATGAGCAGTTCTTC
NA	TRBJ2-5	many	TRBV7-6	CASSLGSSWETQYF	TGTGCCAGCAGCTTAGGGTCCAGCTGGGAGACCCAGTACTTC
NA	TRBJ1-1	NA	TRBV29-1	CSGGRVGTEAFF	TGCAGCGGGGGGAGGGTCGGCACTGAAGCTTTCTTT
NA	TRBJ1-1	many	TRBV7-9	CASRYEGYTEAFF	TGTGCCAGCAGATATGAGGGGTACACTGAAGCTTTCTTT
TRBD1	TRBJ2-5	many	TRBV7-9	CASSLVVTGNQYF	TGTGCCAGCAGCTTAGTAGTGACAGGGAACCAGTACTTC
NA	TRBJ2-1	NA	TRBV19	CASMGSWSSYNEQFF	TGTGCCAGTATGGGGAGCTGGAGCTCCTACAATGAGCAGTTCTTC
NA	TRBJ1-5	few	TRBV4-1	CASSQSEYSNQPQHF	TGCGCCAGCAGCCAGTCTGAATATAGCAATCAGCCCCAGCATTTT
TRBD1	TRBJ1-1	many	TRBV5-6	CASSPRRDRGRNTEAFF	TGTGCCAGCAGCCCTCGGCGGGACAGAGGACGGAACACTGAAGCTTTCTTT
TRBD1	TRBJ2-3	few	TRBV20-1	CSAQDRPFTDTQYF	TGCAGCGCCCAGGACAGGCCGTTCACAGATACGCAGTATTTT